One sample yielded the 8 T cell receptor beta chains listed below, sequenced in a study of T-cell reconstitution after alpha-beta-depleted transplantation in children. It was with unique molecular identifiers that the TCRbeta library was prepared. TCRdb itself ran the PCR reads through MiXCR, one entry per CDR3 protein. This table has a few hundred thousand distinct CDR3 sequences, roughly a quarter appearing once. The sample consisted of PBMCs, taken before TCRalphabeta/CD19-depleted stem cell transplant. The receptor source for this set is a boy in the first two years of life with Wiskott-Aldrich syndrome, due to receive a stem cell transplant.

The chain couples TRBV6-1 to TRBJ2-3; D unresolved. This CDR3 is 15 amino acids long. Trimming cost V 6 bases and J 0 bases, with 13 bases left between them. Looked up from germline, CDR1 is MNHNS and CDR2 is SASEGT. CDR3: CASSPRPTSTDTQYF. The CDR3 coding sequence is TGTGCCAGCAGCCCCAGACCCACTAGCACAGATACGCAGTATTTT.

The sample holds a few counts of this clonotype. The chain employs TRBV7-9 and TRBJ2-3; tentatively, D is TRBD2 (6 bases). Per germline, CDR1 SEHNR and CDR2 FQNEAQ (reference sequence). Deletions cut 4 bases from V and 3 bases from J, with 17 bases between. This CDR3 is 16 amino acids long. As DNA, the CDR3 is TGTGCCAGCAGCTCTAGCGATGGGCCAATAACAGATACGCAGTATTTT. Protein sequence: CASSSSDGPITDTQYF.

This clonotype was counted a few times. The CDR3 reads CASSHGLAGGNEQYF. In nucleotides, the CDR3 is TGCGCCAGCAGCCACGGACTAGCGGGAGGGAACGAGCAGTACTTC. This chain joins TRBV4-1 and TRBJ2-7, with 15 bases matching TRBD2. The length of the CDR3 is 15 residues. V gave up 3 bases and J gave up 5 bases; unmatched junction bases: 2. Germline V lookup: CDR1 MGHRA, CDR2 YSYEKL.

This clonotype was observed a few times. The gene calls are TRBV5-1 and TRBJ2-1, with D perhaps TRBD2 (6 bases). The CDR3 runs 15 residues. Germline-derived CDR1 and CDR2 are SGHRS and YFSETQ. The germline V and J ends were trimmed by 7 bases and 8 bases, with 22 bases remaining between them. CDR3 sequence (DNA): TGCGCCAGCCAAGATACTAGTTCGGCGGGGCATGAGCAGTTCTTC. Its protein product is CASQDTSSAGHEQFF. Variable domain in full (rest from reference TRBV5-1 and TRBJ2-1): KAGVTQTPRYLIKTRGQQVTLSCSPISGHRSVSWYQQTPGQGLQFLFEYFSETQRNKGNFPGRFSGRQFSNSRSEMNVSTLELGDSALYLCASQDTSSAGHEQFFGPGTRLTVL.

In DNA, the CDR3 is TGTGCCAGCACCCTGACTAGCCCTTTCTCCTACAATGAGCAGTTCTTC. It codes for CASTLTSPFSYNEQFF. The V call is TRBV27, the J call TRBJ2-1, with TRBD2 identical over 7 bases. After removal of 7 bases from V and 0 bases from J, the junction contained 9 bases not matched to a gene. This CDR3 contains 16 residues. CDR1 is MNHEY, CDR2 SMNVEV, per germline (reference sequence).

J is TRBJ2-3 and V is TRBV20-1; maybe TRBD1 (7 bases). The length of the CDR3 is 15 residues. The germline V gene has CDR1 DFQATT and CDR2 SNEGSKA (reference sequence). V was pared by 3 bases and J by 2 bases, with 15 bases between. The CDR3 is CSASSSGGTTDTQYF. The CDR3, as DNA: TGCAGTGCTAGCTCGTCAGGGGGGACCACAGATACGCAGTATTTT.

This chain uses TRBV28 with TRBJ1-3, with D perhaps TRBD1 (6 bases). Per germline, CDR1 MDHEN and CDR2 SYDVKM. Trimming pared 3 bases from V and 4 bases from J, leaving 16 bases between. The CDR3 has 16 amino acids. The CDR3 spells CASSFRDRMVGNTIYF. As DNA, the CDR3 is TGTGCCAGCAGTTTCCGTGACAGGATGGTAGGAAACACCATATATTTT.

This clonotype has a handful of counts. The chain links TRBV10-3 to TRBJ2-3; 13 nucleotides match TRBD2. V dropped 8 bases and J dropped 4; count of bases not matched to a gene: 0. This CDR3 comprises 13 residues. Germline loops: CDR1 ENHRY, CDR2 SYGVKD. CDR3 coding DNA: TGTGCCATCGGACTAGCGGGAGCAGATACGCAGTATTTT. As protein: CAIGLAGADTQYF.